This T cell receptor (beta chain) came from a study of regulatory T cells in long-lasting Graves disease. Libraries of TCR beta came from iRepertoire HTBI primers plus Arm-PCR of CDR3 regions. One entry per CDR3 protein, called by TCRdb with MiXCR from the multiplex PCR reads. The data show 450,000 to 600,000 distinct CDR3 sequences, approximately 12% seen once. Germline assignment: CDR1 KGHSH and CDR2 LQKENI. V lost 3 bases and J lost 4; bases outside the gene matches: 11. The CDR3 runs to 16 residues. Time point described: newly diagnosed GD, antithyroid drugs for less than 3 months. With RNA extracted from PBMCs as input, the TCR library was made. These data were also reused for a study on T cells in Graves' hyperthyroidism and ophthalmopathy. This second study says: The primer set for the first-round RT-PCR of the TCR CDR3 was HTBI. Blood also carried most thyroid clonotypes expanded above 0.001.

The receptor was isolated from a man aged 25 to 45 with Graves disease. V and J are TRBV18 and TRBJ1-1, with 7 bases aligning to TRBD1. The sample was peripheral blood mononuclear cells (PBMCs), taken at new diagnosis, from a patient treated with antithyroid drugs. CDR3 nucleotides: TGTGCCAGCTCACCTTCTCGACAGGGTTTTTTCACTGAAGCTTTCTTT. This codes for CASSPSRQGFFTEAFF.